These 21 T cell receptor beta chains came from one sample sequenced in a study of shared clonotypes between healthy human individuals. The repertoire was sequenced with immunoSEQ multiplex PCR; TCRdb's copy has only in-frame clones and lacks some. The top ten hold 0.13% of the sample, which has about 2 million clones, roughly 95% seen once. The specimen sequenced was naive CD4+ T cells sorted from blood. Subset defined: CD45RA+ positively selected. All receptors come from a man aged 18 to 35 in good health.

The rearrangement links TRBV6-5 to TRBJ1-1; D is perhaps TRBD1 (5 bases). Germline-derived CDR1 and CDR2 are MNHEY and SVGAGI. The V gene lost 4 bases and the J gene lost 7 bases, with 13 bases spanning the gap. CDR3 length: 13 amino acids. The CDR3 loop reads CASSSTDKIEAFF. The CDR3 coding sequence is TGTGCCAGCAGTTCGACAGATAAGATTGAAGCTTTCTTT.

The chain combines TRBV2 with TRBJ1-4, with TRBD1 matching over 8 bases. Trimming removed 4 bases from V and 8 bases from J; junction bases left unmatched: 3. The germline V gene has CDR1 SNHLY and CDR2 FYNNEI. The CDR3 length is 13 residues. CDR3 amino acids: CASSGTGWEKLFF. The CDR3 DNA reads TGTGCCAGCAGTGGGACAGGGTGGGAAAAACTGTTTTTT.

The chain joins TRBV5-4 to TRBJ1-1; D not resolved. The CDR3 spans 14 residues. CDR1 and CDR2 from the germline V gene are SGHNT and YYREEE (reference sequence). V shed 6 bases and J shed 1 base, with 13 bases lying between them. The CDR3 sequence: CASTRTVQNTEAFF. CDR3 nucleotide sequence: TGTGCCAGCACCCGGACGGTACAGAACACTGAAGCTTTCTTT.

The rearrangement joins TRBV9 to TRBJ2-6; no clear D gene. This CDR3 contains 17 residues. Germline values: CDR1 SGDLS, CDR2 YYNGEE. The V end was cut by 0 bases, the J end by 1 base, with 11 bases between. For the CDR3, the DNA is TGTGCCAGCAGCGTAGCGGGCCGGCCTTCTGGGGCCAACGTCCTGACTTTC. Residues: CASSVAGRPSGANVLTF.

The DNA of the CDR3 is TGCAGTGTCAAGGCGGGAAACACCATATATTTT. As protein: CSVKAGNTIYF. This chain joins TRBV20-1 and TRBJ1-3; D gene ambiguous. Trimming left V 7 bases short and J 4 bases short, with 8 bases between. Germline-derived CDR1 and CDR2 are DFQATT and SNEGSKA (reference sequence). The CDR3 loop spans 11 amino acids.

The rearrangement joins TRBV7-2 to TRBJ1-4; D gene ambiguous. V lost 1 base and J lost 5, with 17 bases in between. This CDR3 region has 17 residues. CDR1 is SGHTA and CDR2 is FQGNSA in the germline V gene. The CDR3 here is CASSLGTRWSKNEKLFF. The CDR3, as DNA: TGTGCCAGCAGCTTAGGAACTCGATGGTCAAAAAATGAAAAACTGTTTTTT.

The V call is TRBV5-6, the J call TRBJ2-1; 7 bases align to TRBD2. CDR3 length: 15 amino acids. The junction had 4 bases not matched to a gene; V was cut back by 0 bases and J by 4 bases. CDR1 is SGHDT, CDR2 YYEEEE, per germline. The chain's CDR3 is CASSLASGIYNEQFF. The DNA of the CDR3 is TGTGCCAGCAGCTTGGCTAGCGGCATATACAATGAGCAGTTCTTC.

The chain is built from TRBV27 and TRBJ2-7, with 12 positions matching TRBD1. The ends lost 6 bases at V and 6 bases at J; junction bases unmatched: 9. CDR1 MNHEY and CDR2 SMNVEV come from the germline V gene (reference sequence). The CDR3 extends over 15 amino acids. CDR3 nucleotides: TGTGCCAGCAGCTACCGCGGGACAGGGGGCGCCGAGCAGTACTTC. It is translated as CASSYRGTGGAEQYF.

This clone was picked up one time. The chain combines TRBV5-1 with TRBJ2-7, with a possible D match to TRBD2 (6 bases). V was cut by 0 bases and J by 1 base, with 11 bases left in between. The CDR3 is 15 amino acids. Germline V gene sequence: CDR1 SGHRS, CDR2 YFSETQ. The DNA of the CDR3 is TGCGCCAGCAGCTTGGCCAGCGCGGGGTCCTACGAGCAGTACTTC. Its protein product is CASSLASAGSYEQYF.

The CDR3 DNA sequence: TGCGCCAGCAGACGACAGGGAGATAATTCACCCCTCCACTTT. Its translation: CASRRQGDNSPLHF. The gene calls are TRBV5-1 and TRBJ1-6; 7 bases agree with TRBD1. The V and J ends lost 5 bases and 5 bases, in that order; junction bases with no gene match: 4. Germline V gene sequence: CDR1 SGHRS, CDR2 YFSETQ. CDR3 length: 14 amino acids.

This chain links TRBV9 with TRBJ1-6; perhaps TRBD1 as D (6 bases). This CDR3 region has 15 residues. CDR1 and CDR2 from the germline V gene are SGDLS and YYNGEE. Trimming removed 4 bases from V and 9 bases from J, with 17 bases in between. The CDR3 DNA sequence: TGTGCCAGCAGCAAGCTGTCAGGGGAGAGTTCACCCCTCCACTTT. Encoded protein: CASSKLSGESSPLHF.

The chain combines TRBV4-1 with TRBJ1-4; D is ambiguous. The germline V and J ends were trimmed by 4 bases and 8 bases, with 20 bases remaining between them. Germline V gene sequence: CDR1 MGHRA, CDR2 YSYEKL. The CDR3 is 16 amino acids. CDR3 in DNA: TGCGCCAGCAGCCCCCGAGCCGGGCCGCTGGTAGAAAAACTGTTTTTT. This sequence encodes CASSPRAGPLVEKLFF.

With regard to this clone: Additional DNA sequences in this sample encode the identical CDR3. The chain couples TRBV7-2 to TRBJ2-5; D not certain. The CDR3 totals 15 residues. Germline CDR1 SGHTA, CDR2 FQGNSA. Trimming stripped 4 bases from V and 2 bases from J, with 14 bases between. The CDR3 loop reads CASSSTGRPQETQYF. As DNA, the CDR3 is TGTGCCAGCAGCTCCACGGGCAGGCCGCAAGAGACCCAGTACTTC. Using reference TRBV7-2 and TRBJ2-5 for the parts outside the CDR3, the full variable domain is GAGVSQSPSNKVTEKGKDVELRCDPISGHTALYWYRQSLGQGLEFLIYFQGNSAPDKSGLPSDRFSAERTGGSVSTLTIQRTQQEDSAVYLCASSSTGRPQETQYFGPGTRLLVL.

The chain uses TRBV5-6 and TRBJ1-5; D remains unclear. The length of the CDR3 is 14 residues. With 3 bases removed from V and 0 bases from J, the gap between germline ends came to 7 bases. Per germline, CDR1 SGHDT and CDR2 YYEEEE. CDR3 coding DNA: TGTGCCAGCAGCTATACAGCTAGCAATCAGCCCCAGCATTTT. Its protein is CASSYTASNQPQHF.

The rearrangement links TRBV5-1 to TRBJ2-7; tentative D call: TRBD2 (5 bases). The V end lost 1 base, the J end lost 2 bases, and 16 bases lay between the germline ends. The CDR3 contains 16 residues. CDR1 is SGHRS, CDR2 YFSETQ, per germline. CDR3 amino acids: CASSLPPSGPPYEQYF. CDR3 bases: TGCGCCAGCAGCTTGCCCCCGAGCGGACCCCCCTACGAGCAGTACTTC.

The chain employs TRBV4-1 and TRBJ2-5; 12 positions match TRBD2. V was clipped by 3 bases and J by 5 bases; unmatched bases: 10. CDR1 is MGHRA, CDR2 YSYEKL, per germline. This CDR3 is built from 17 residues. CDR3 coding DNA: TGCGCCAGCAGCCACCCGACTAGCGGGGGTAAACGGGAGACCCAGTACTTC. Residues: CASSHPTSGGKRETQYF.

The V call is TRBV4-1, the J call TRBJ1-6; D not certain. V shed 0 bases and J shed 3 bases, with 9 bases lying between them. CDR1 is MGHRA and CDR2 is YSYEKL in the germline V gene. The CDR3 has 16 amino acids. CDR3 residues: CASSQEQAGYNSPLHF. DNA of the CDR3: TGCGCCAGCAGCCAAGAACAAGCGGGCTATAATTCACCCCTCCACTTT.

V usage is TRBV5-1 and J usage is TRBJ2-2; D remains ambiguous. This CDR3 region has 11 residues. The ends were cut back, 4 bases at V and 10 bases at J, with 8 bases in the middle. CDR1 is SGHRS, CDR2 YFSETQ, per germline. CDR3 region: CASSPSEELFF. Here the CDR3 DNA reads TGCGCCAGCAGCCCCTCGGAGGAGCTGTTTTTT.

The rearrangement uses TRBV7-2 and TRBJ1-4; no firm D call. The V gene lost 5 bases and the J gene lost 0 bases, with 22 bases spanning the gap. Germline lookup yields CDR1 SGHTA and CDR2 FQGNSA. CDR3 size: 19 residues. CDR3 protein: CASSPQRGRIFATNEKLFF. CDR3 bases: TGTGCCAGCAGCCCCCAAAGAGGACGGATATTTGCAACTAATGAAAAACTGTTTTTT.

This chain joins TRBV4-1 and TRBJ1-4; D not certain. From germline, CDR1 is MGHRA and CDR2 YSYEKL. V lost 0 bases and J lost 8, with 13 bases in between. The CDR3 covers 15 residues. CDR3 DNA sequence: TGCGCCAGCAGCCAAGATAGGGCAGGCGTCGAAAAACTGTTTTTT. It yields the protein CASSQDRAGVEKLFF.

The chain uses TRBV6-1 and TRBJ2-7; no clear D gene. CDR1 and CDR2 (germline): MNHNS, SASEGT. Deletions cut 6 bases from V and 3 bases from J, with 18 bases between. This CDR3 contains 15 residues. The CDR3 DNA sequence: TGTGCCAGCAGGGCGTTAGAAACGGCCTACTACGAGCAGTACTTC. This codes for CASRALETAYYEQYF.